The present T cell receptor (beta chain) was sequenced within a study of early T cells in non-severe SARS-CoV-2 infection. Study information: Whole-blood bulk RNA, unsorted, was sequenced, and chains were unpaired.

Attachment of unique molecular identifiers to individual cDNA molecules was performed. TCRdb fed the 5' RACE reads into MiXCR, producing one record per CDR3 protein. There are around 70,000 distinct CDR3 sequences in the sample; 10% to 15% occur only once, and about 4% lies in the top ten. The study, taken as a whole, reports: VDJdb-based annotation leaned toward anti-spike CD8 responses and missed private and CD4 specificities.

In regard to this clonotype: The antigen is undetermined.

The germline gives CDR1 SGHDN, CDR2 FVKESK. The CDR3 consists of 15 residues. V gave up 5 bases and J gave up 7 bases; unmatched junction bases: 8. The material sequenced was whole blood. V gene TRBV14 combines with J gene TRBJ2-1; 10 nucleotides align to TRBD2. The clonotype comes from an adult who was a healthcare worker with PCR-confirmed SARS-CoV-2 infection or an uninfected control (not recorded which). CDR3 in DNA: TGTGCCAGCAGCTCACTCGGGACTAGCGTGAATGAGCAGTTCTTC. Translating it yields CASSSLGTSVNEQFF.